The clone carrying this T cell receptor delta chain was counted between two and nine times. Only one base separates this from a far larger clonotype, so it likely reflects a read error. TCRdb reanalyzed the reads using CATT. Of roughly 5,000 delta-chain clones listed, about 4% are singletons. The data derive from a study of gamma-delta chains in newborns, infants, children. Across the study: Microbial exposure reportedly drives polyclonal innate γδ T cell expansion after birth.

This CDR3 is 22 amino acids long. In germline, CDR1 is TSWWSYY, CDR2 QGS. The junction had 16 bases not matched to a gene; V was cut back by 4 bases and J by 0 bases. This TCR was sampled from a child who was a newborn, infant or young child, either healthy, febrile or measles-vaccinated (not recorded which). Sequenced sample: blood. The chain links TRDV1 to TRDJ3; 9 bases align to TRDD3. The CDR3 here is CALGGLSYWGTQSSWDTRQMFF. CDR3 coding DNA: TGTGCTCTTGGGGGGCTCTCGTACTGGGGGACCCAGAGCTCCTGGGACACCCGACAGATGTTTTTC.